The 20 T cell receptor beta chains in this list originate from one sample, sequenced in a study of T cells expressing NK-cell markers. TCRdb reprocessed the 5' RACE reads and keeps a single row for each CDR3 protein, giving no DNA. This table holds hundreds of thousands of distinct CDR3 sequences. Sequenced material: blood T cells: a sorted CD56 or NKG2C T cell subset, CD4+ or CD8+ T cells, or bulk PBMC T cells (not recorded which). These receptors came from a man between 18 and 69 years old in good health.

The J gene is TRBJ1-3, the V gene TRBV12-3 or TRBV12-4; the D call of TRBD1 rests on TCRdb alone, since no DNA is present to check it. The CDR3 consists of 17 residues. CDR3 residues: CASSLARGRGRQNTIYF.

The V call is TRBV7-8, the J call TRBJ2-7; the D call of TRBD1 rests on TCRdb alone, since no DNA is present to check it. The CDR3 totals 15 residues. CDR1 and CDR2 (germline): SGHVS, FQNEAQ. Here the CDR3 reads CASSFLDRGSYEQYF.

The CDR3 is CASSLLGVTNEKLFF. The chain combines TRBV27 with TRBJ1-4. Germline V gene data show CDR1 as MNHEY and CDR2 as SMNVEV (reference sequence). This CDR3 is 15 amino acids long.

The gene calls are TRBV6-2 or TRBV6-3 and TRBJ2-7; TCRdb outputs TRBD2, but without DNA this stays unchecked. In germline, CDR1 is MNHEY, CDR2 SVGEGT. There are 17 residues in the CDR3. CDR3 sequence reads: CASSPLAGASGTYEQYF.

This sequence joins TRBV5-6 and TRBJ2-3; TCRdb names TRBD2, which stays unverified in the absence of DNA. Germline CDR1 and CDR2: SGHDT and YYEEEE. This CDR3 region has 15 residues. This chain's CDR3 is CASSRGGVATDTQYF.

The chain combines TRBV29-1 with TRBJ1-1; TCRdb calls TRBD1, which cannot be checked without DNA. This CDR3 has 14 amino acids. From germline, CDR1 is SQVTM and CDR2 ANQGSEA. The CDR3: CSARTRVMNTEAFF. Full variable domain (outside the CDR3, taken from reference TRBV29-1 and TRBJ1-1): SAVISQKPSRDICQRGTSLTIQCQVDSQVTMMFWYRQQPGQSLTLIATANQGSEATYESGFVIDKFPISRPNLTFSTLTVSNMSPEDSSIYLCSARTRVMNTEAFFGQGTRLTVV.

V usage is TRBV5-1 and J usage is TRBJ2-1; TCRdb indicates TRBD2, and absent DNA this call remains unverified. The CDR3 loop spans 16 amino acids. Per germline, CDR1 SGHRS and CDR2 YFSETQ. This CDR3 is CASSRTSGALYNEQFF.

The V gene is TRBV6-5, the J gene TRBJ2-1; TCRdb's D gene call, TRBD1, goes unchecked for lack of DNA. The CDR3 covers 17 residues. The germline gives CDR1 MNHEY, CDR2 SVGAGI. The CDR3 region is CASSYKARGIRFSQQFF.

The V and J genes are TRBV19 and TRBJ2-4; TCRdb's assignment of TRBD1 cannot be checked, as there is no DNA. The CDR3 contains 15 residues. Germline CDR1 and CDR2: LNHDA and SQIVND (reference sequence). The chain's CDR3 is CATRVAQGRKNIQYF. The entire variable domain, with the rest obtained from reference TRBV19 and TRBJ2-4, is as follows: DGGITQSPKYLFRKEGQNVTLSCEQNLNHDAMYWYRQDPGQGLRLIYYSQIVNDFQKGDIAEGYSVSREKKESFPLTVTSAQKNPTAFYLCATRVAQGRKNIQYFGAGTRLSVL.

The genes are TRBV7-2 and TRBJ2-5; TCRdb reports TRBD2, a call that lacks DNA to check it against. CDR1 is SGHTA, CDR2 FQGNSA, per germline. CDR3 length equals 17 residues. CDR3 sequence reads: CASSPGDLAGASEAQYF.

J is TRBJ2-7 and V is TRBV5-1; the TCRdb D gene call, TRBD1, has no DNA to confirm it. Germline V gives CDR1 SGHRS, CDR2 YFSETQ. The CDR3 sequence is 16 residues long. The CDR3 reads CASSLALGRADNEQYF.

The J gene is TRBJ1-1, the V gene TRBV6-5. CDR1 and CDR2 from the germline V gene are MNHEY and SVGAGI. This CDR3 has 14 residues. CDR3 region: CASSWSGRASEAFF.

The chain carries TRBV7-9 and TRBJ1-6; TCRdb's D call of TRBD1 is untestable without DNA. The germline V gene encodes CDR1 SEHNR and CDR2 FQNEAQ (reference sequence). The length of the CDR3 is 16 residues. CDR3 in amino acids: CASRMGQGASNSPLHF.

The chain combines TRBV2 with TRBJ2-5. This CDR3 has 12 amino acids. Germline CDR1 reads SNHLY; CDR2 reads FYNNEI. The CDR3 loop is CASSEVGETQYF.

The chain has TRBV5-1 and TRBJ1-4; TCRdb selects TRBD1, and the lack of DNA leaves this call unchecked. The CDR3 runs 15 residues. Germline V gene sequence: CDR1 SGHRS, CDR2 YFSETQ. The CDR3: CASSVGTGQDEKLFF.

The chain couples TRBV28 to TRBJ2-7; TCRdb indicates TRBD1, and absent DNA this call remains unverified. The CDR3 sequence is 15 residues long. The germline V gene encodes CDR1 MDHEN and CDR2 SYDVKM. The CDR3 region is CASSTHLQGMGEQYF.

The genes are TRBV24-1 and TRBJ2-5; the D call from TCRdb, TRBD2, cannot be confirmed without DNA. Looked up from germline, CDR1 is KGHDR and CDR2 is SFDVKD. The CDR3 runs to 15 residues. CDR3 protein: CATSERGALRETQYF.

The chain couples TRBV25-1 to TRBJ2-3; the D call from TCRdb, TRBD1, cannot be confirmed without DNA. The CDR3 extends over 17 amino acids. Germline V CDR1 and CDR2: MGHDK, SYGVNS. The CDR3 here is CASSESPGQGSTDTQYF.

The rearrangement uses TRBV6-2 or TRBV6-3 and TRBJ1-2. Germline-derived CDR1 and CDR2 are MNHEY and SVGEGT. The CDR3 contains 15 residues. This chain's CDR3 is CASSYKFVDLYGYTF.

CDR3 amino acids: CASWLAGAHLNEQYF. The rearrangement uses TRBV2 and TRBJ2-7; TCRdb proposes TRBD2, but this gene call is untestable without DNA. CDR3 size: 15 residues. The germline V gene has CDR1 SNHLY and CDR2 FYNNEI.